This entry lists 27 T cell receptor beta chains sequenced from one sample in a study of blood T cell repertoires in COVID-19. Data came from immunoSEQ multiplex PCR; TCRdb stores just in-frame clones and leaves some out. The table has 400,000 to 450,000 clones, roughly 89% seen once; the top ten hold approximately 0.92%. Material for sequencing was peripheral blood. The receptors here all came from a man aged 18 to 35 with COVID-19, enrolled during active disease.

The chain joins TRBV6-5 to TRBJ2-5; 7 nucleotides line up with TRBD1. Germline CDR1 reads MNHEY; CDR2 reads SVGAGI. The CDR3 runs to 13 residues. V dropped 6 bases and J dropped 3; count of bases not matched to a gene: 4. The CDR3, as DNA: TGTGCCAGCAGATCGACAGGGAAAGAGACCCAGTACTTC. Residues: CASRSTGKETQYF.

This rearrangement joins TRBV19 to TRBJ2-1, with 10 bases fitting TRBD2. The CDR3 has 14 amino acids. J was trimmed by 5 bases and V by 5 bases; bases with no gene match: 3. CDR1 is LNHDA, CDR2 SQIVND, per germline (reference sequence). The CDR3 loop is CASSWTSGDNEQFF. The DNA for the CDR3 is TGTGCCAGTAGTTGGACTAGCGGAGACAATGAGCAGTTCTTC.

Notes on this clone: This may stem from a read error, because a much larger clone lies one nucleotide away. This CDR3 is also generated by other DNA sequences in the sample. V is TRBV5-6 and J is TRBJ1-4, with TRBD1 matching over 7 bases. V dropped 2 bases and J dropped 4; count of bases not matched to a gene: 2. This CDR3 has 14 amino acids. Germline assignment: CDR1 SGHDT and CDR2 YYEEEE. The CDR3: CASSLGTVNEKLFF. CDR3 bases: TGTGCCAGCAGCTTAGGGACAGTTAATGAAAAACTGTTTTTT.

This sequence joins TRBV5-1 and TRBJ2-3, with 8 bases that match TRBD1. The V gene end was trimmed by 1 base and the J gene end by 1 base; junction bases not matched to a gene: 11. The germline V gene has CDR1 SGHRS and CDR2 YFSETQ. This CDR3 spans 18 amino acids. The CDR3 protein is CASSLLDRVVVGTDTQYF. The CDR3 nucleotides read TGCGCCAGCAGCTTGCTGGACAGGGTCGTAGTAGGCACAGATACGCAGTATTTT.

The chain carries TRBV5-1 and TRBJ1-5; D might be TRBD1 (5 bases). The CDR3 runs 15 residues. The V end lost 4 bases, the J end lost 7 bases, and 18 bases lay between the germline ends. Germline loops: CDR1 SGHRS, CDR2 YFSETQ. The CDR3 DNA reads TGCGCCAGCAGCCAGGACAAAGGTGGCAGGCAGCCCCAGCATTTT. The encoded protein is CASSQDKGGRQPQHF.

This chain uses TRBV5-8 with TRBJ1-1; a possible D gene is TRBD1 (6 bases). This CDR3 region has 15 residues. The germline V gene has CDR1 SGHTS and CDR2 YDEGEE. Trimming pared 0 bases from V and 0 bases from J, leaving 9 bases between. The CDR3 is CASSLEGGMNTEAFF. In nucleotides, the CDR3 is TGTGCCAGCAGCTTGGAAGGGGGAATGAACACTGAAGCTTTCTTT.

This rearrangement joins TRBV6-4 to TRBJ2-1; D could derive from TRBD1 or TRBD2 (9 bases each). V was pared by 3 bases and J by 9 bases, with 30 bases between. Per germline, CDR1 MRHNA and CDR2 SNTAGT. The CDR3 loop spans 19 amino acids. CDR3 amino acids: CASSDRDRVPGTSFGEQFF. Written as DNA, the CDR3 is TGTGCCAGCAGTGATCGGGACAGGGTACCCGGGACTAGCTTCGGTGAGCAGTTCTTC.

This chain joins TRBV6-4 and TRBJ2-2; D is uncertain. CDR3 length: 12 amino acids. Trimming cost V 4 bases and J 5 bases, with 5 bases left between them. Germline V CDR1 and CDR2: MRHNA, SNTAGT. The CDR3 loop reads CASSAVTGELFF. In nucleotides, the CDR3 is TGTGCCAGCAGTGCGGTGACCGGGGAGCTGTTTTTT.

The chain joins TRBV20-1 to TRBJ2-1; tentatively, D is TRBD2 (6 bases). Germline V gene data show CDR1 as DFQATT and CDR2 as SNEGSKA (reference sequence). This CDR3 has 11 residues. V lost 6 bases and J lost 9, with 12 bases in between. CDR3 DNA sequence: TGCAGTGCCCCTCGGACTACTGAGCAGTTCTTC. Residues: CSAPRTTEQFF.

In DNA form, the CDR3 reads TGTGCCAGCAGCCTTTTACTTTCAGATACGCAGTATTTT. Protein product: CASSLLLSDTQYF. The chain couples TRBV9 to TRBJ2-3; D remains ambiguous. In germline, CDR1 is SGDLS, CDR2 YYNGEE. The CDR3 has 13 amino acids. V was trimmed by 4 bases and J by 4 bases, leaving 10 bases between them.

The gene calls are TRBV3-1 (or the pseudogene TRBV3-2) and TRBJ1-1; TRBD1 aligns across 7 bases. V lost 1 base to trimming and J lost 7 bases; unmatched junction nucleotides: 18. The CDR3 consists of 18 residues. The germline CDR1 and CDR2 sequences are LGHDT and YNNKEL (reference sequence). CDR3 in amino acids: CASSQARSTGFGRGEAFF. The CDR3 nucleotides read TGTGCCAGCAGCCAAGCAAGATCGACAGGGTTCGGTCGGGGTGAAGCTTTCTTT.

This chain connects TRBV11-1 to TRBJ2-7; D might be TRBD1 (6 bases). There are 13 residues in the CDR3. V was clipped by 5 bases and J by 5 bases, with 13 bases between them. The germline V gene has CDR1 SGHAT and CDR2 FQDESV (reference sequence). The CDR3 loop reads CASSPGVPDEQYF. CDR3 bases: TGTGCCAGCAGCCCAGGGGTTCCTGACGAGCAGTACTTC.

The table lists this clone with a count of one. The V call is TRBV10-3, the J call TRBJ2-3; D is undetermined. The CDR3 runs 15 residues. CDR1 is ENHRY, CDR2 SYGVKD, per germline. V lost 3 bases and J lost 0, with 10 bases in between. In DNA form, the CDR3 reads TGTGCCATCAGTGATGTAGGCAGGAGCACAGATACGCAGTATTTT. Amino acid sequence: CAISDVGRSTDTQYF.

The chain has TRBV19 and TRBJ1-4, with 7 bases fitting TRBD1. Trimming at V came to 5 bases and at J to 0 bases, leaving 6 bases not matched to a gene. The V gene's germline CDR1 is LNHDA and CDR2 SQIVND (reference sequence). The CDR3 covers 16 residues. The DNA for the CDR3 is TGTGCCAGTAGTCAAGGGACAGTCCCAACTAATGAAAAACTGTTTTTT. The encoded protein is CASSQGTVPTNEKLFF.

V gene TRBV5-4 combines with J gene TRBJ2-7; D is possibly TRBD1 (6 bases). CDR3 length: 14 residues. Between the trimmed V and J ends, which lost 6 bases and 1 base, there was a span of 14 bases. Germline assignment: CDR1 SGHNT and CDR2 YYREEE (reference sequence). CDR3 DNA sequence: TGTGCCAGCACCTCTTCGGACAGTTCCTACGAGCAGTACTTC. It encodes CASTSSDSSYEQYF.

Note on this clone: Other DNA sequences of this sample code for an identical CDR3. This chain uses TRBV18 with TRBJ2-5; 8 bases map to TRBD1. The CDR3 sequence is 15 residues long. The trim removed 6 bases at V and 2 bases at J, leaving 8 bases unmatched. Germline V gene sequence: CDR1 KGHSH, CDR2 LQKENI. The CDR3: CASSPGTGGQETQYF. The DNA of the CDR3 is TGTGCCAGCTCCCCCGGGACAGGAGGGCAAGAGACCCAGTACTTC.

The chain links TRBV7-2 to TRBJ1-2; D call uncertain. Trimming took off 5 bases at V and 3 bases at J, with 13 bases between the two ends. The CDR3 loop spans 14 amino acids. Germline CDR1 SGHTA, CDR2 FQGNSA. The CDR3 loop is CASSLTRRDYGYTF. The DNA for the CDR3 is TGTGCCAGCAGCCTTACGAGGAGGGACTATGGCTACACCTTC.

This clone has only one observation. This chain joins TRBV5-1 and TRBJ2-3; D gene ambiguous. This CDR3 contains 14 residues. The V and J ends lost 0 bases and 4 bases respectively, with 9 bases between them. The germline CDR1 and CDR2 sequences are SGHRS and YFSETQ. CDR3: CASSLDPGPDTQYF. CDR3 nucleotides: TGCGCCAGCAGCTTGGATCCGGGTCCAGATACGCAGTATTTT. The full variable domain, with the rest looked up from reference TRBV5-1 and TRBJ2-3, is KAGVTQTPRYLIKTRGQQVTLSCSPISGHRSVSWYQQTPGQGLQFLFEYFSETQRNKGNFPGRFSGRQFSNSRSEMNVSTLELGDSALYLCASSLDPGPDTQYFGPGTRLTVL.

This chain connects TRBV5-1 to TRBJ1-1; D unresolved. Germline V gene lookup returns CDR1 SGHRS and CDR2 YFSETQ. Trimming stripped 0 bases from V and 0 bases from J, with 3 bases between. The length of the CDR3 is 13 residues. The CDR3 sequence is CASSLDMNTEAFF. For the CDR3, the DNA is TGCGCCAGCAGCTTGGACATGAACACTGAAGCTTTCTTT.

V is TRBV30 and J is TRBJ1-2; TRBD1 might be the D (5 bases). Germline V CDR1 and CDR2: GTSNPN, SVGIG (reference sequence). The CDR3 runs 14 residues. The V and J ends lost 3 bases and 2 bases respectively, with 13 bases between them. In nucleotides, the CDR3 is TGTGCCTGGAGCACCGGGACTTCAAACTATGGCTACACCTTC. It is translated as CAWSTGTSNYGYTF.

The V call is TRBV14, the J call TRBJ2-1; 12 bases map to TRBD2. Per the germline V gene, CDR1 is SGHDN and CDR2 is FVKESK. Trimming cost V 2 bases and J 6 bases; bases outside gene matches: 14. The CDR3 extends over 19 amino acids. DNA for the CDR3: TGTGCCAGCAGCCAATTTGGCTTTCTAGCGGGAGGGCCGGTCAATGAGCAGTTCTTC. This encodes CASSQFGFLAGGPVNEQFF.

The chain employs TRBV7-9 and TRBJ2-1; D perhaps matches TRBD2 (6 bases). The CDR3 sequence is 18 residues long. Germline CDR1 SEHNR, CDR2 FQNEAQ (reference sequence). The germline V and J ends were trimmed by 1 base and 5 bases, with 21 bases remaining between them. The CDR3, as DNA: TGTGCCAGCAGCTTAGGTAGCGGAAGACGCATAACAGACAATGAGCAGTTCTTC. Translation gives CASSLGSGRRITDNEQFF.

The rearrangement uses TRBV11-2 and TRBJ1-6; D remains unclear. V was trimmed by 3 bases and J by 2 bases, leaving 8 bases between them. This CDR3 contains 15 residues. Germline lookup yields CDR1 SGHAT and CDR2 FQNNGV. The CDR3 DNA reads as TGTGCCAGCAGCTTGGAGGCCACCTATAATTCACCCCTCCACTTT. Amino acids: CASSLEATYNSPLHF.

The chain carries TRBV15 and TRBJ2-5, with D maybe TRBD1 (6 bases). The CDR3 consists of 13 residues. Germline V gives CDR1 LNHNV, CDR2 YYDKDF (reference sequence). Trimming removed 1 base from V and 4 bases from J, with 7 bases in between. The CDR3 reads CATSRVRGETQYF. In DNA, the CDR3 is TGTGCCACCAGCAGAGTCAGGGGAGAGACCCAGTACTTC. Drawing the rest from reference TRBV15 and TRBJ2-5, the complete variable domain is DAMVIQNPRYQVTQFGKPVTLSCSQTLNHNVMYWYQQKSSQAPKLLFHYYDKDFNNEADTPDNFQSRRPNTSFCFLDIRSPGLGDTAMYLCATSRVRGETQYFGPGTRLLVL.

The chain is built from TRBV11-3 and TRBJ2-7; tentative D call: TRBD1 (5 bases). The CDR3 has 14 residues. The germline CDR1 and CDR2 sequences are SGHNT and YENEEA. Trimming stripped 1 base from V and 3 bases from J, with 10 bases between. The CDR3 nucleotides are TGTGCCAGCAGCTTAGTTGGCAGGGTCTACGAGCAGTACTTC. This sequence encodes CASSLVGRVYEQYF.

The chain has TRBV7-5 and TRBJ2-5; whether TRBD2, the table's D call, matches the DNA was not checked. TRBV7-5 is noted as a pseudogene. There are 14 residues in the CDR3. CDR3 protein: CVRSSENSHETQYF. CDR3 DNA sequence: TGTGTCAGAAGCTCGGAAAATAGCCACGAGACCCAGTACTTC.

The rearrangement links TRBV6-5 to TRBJ1-5; 7 bases agree with TRBD1. CDR1 MNHEY and CDR2 SVGAGI come from the germline V gene. V was pared by 2 bases and J by 8 bases, with 3 bases of the junction left unmatched. The CDR3 is 13 amino acids. The CDR3 coding sequence is TGTGCCAGCAGTTACAGGGGGCGTGAGCCCCAGCATTTT. It specifies CASSYRGREPQHF.